This TCR beta chain was captured in a study of T cells in Graves' hyperthyroidism and ophthalmopathy. Many counts were recorded for this clonotype. Uncontrolled infection, other autoimmune disease, pregnancy and lactation each barred patients from inclusion. It was RNA transcripts that yielded the amplified TCR beta CDR3 regions. HTBI primers were employed in a first-round RT-PCR of the TCR CDR3. TCRdb re-called the multiplex PCR reads with MiXCR, one entry per CDR3 protein. The sample carries roughly 350,000 distinct CDR3 sequences, roughly 15% recorded once. Per the germline V gene, CDR1 is DFQATT and CDR2 is SNEGSKA (reference sequence). J was trimmed by 1 base and V by 0 bases; bases with no gene match: 13. This CDR3 is built from 18 residues.

V is TRBV20-1 and J is TRBJ1-1, with 8 bases aligning to TRBD1. The material sequenced was blood. The TCR comes from a woman aged 25-40 years with Graves' ophthalmopathy. CDR3 region: CSARDPLDRGGWNTEAFF. In DNA, the CDR3 is TGCAGTGCTAGAGACCCACTAGACAGGGGAGGGTGGAACACTGAAGCTTTCTTT.